The clone carrying this TCR beta chain was recorded a few times. The data derive from a study of T-cell reconstitution after alpha-beta-depleted transplantation in children. Library preparation (for TCRbeta) was performed with unique molecular identifiers. TCRdb reprocessed the PCR reads via MiXCR and lists one record per CDR3 protein. Among about 540,000 distinct CDR3 sequences listed, 18% were seen once. The CDR3 has 17 residues. Germline CDR1 is SEHNR and CDR2 is FQNEAQ (reference sequence). J lost 2 bases, V lost 6 bases, and 12 bases had no gene match. The TCR originated in a human donor who donated a stem cell graft to a child with acute lymphoblastic leukemia. The chain has TRBV7-9 and TRBJ2-3; TRBD2 aligns across 9 bases. Here the sequenced sample was PBMCs from the stem cell graft donor, taken from the stem cell graft. The CDR3 coding sequence is TGTGCCAGCAGTGCCGTTGGAGCGGGAGGTCCCACAGATACGCAGTATTTT. It encodes CASSAVGAGGPTDTQYF. The entire variable domain, with the rest obtained from reference TRBV7-9 and TRBJ2-3, is as follows: DTGVSQNPRHKITKRGQNVTFRCDPISEHNRLYWYRQTLGQGPEFLTYFQNEAQLEKSRLLSDRFSAERPKGSFSTLEIQRTEQGDSAMYLCASSAVGAGGPTDTQYFGPGTRLTVL.